This TCR beta chain was identified in a study of molecular identifiers for immune sequencing clone quantification (dated by TCRdb to 2017 to 2018). Concerning the study at large: For a replicate experiment, RNA from 20,000 or 100,000 naive CD8 T cells was divided into five aliquots, and four of the five aliquots were sequenced. This methods study used CD8 T cells to benchmark TCR RNA copy counting and molecular-identifier clustering-based TCR repertoire sequencing (MIDCIRS). Results the study describes overall, beyond this receptor: In CMV-specific effector cells, over 97% of molecules were held by clones above 20 RNA copies, whereas under 1% of molecules were held by such clones in naive cells. When barcode sub-clustering was omitted, TCR diversity was inflated by chimeric consensus sequences, with chimeras reaching as high as 47%. Modeling estimated about three recovered TCR RNA copies per cell, compared with 8.5 to 10 by digital PCR, which implies 30% to 35% capture efficiency. Identical TCR molecules sharing a barcode could cause highly expanded clone sizes to be underestimated. Even against a background of about 960,000 naive CD8 T cells, spiked-in Jurkat TCR RNA amounting to a single cell's worth was reported to be detectable. The naive libraries included spiked-in Jurkat TCR RNA (roughly eleven copies' worth), and this Jurkat TCR RNA is not part of the donor repertoire.

From the germline V gene (reference sequence), CDR1 is SGHKS and CDR2 is YYEKEE. From its cysteine to its phenylalanine, the CDR3 spans 18 amino acids. CDR3 DNA only is kept here, 54 bases in frame from base 1. A distance of 28 bases separates the germline ends of V and J, which lose 6 bases and 3 bases respectively. The receptor library was made with PCR. Sequencing was performed on a NextSeq 500. Bulk TCR libraries were prepared as previously described, using TCR primers listed in Table S5. Total RNA was purified with the Qiagen AllPrep DNA/RNA kit. Before analysis, reads from multiple sequencing runs of the same library were pooled. Regarding the original processing steps: Only reads with exact TCR constant sequence were kept, trimmed to 150 nt, and grouped by their 12-nt molecular barcodes. Within each barcode group, reads were sub-clustered at a 15% Levenshtein threshold, and quality-weighted consensus sequences were built per RNA molecule. Non-functional sequences were discarded, and so were lower-count sequences lying one edit away from another sequence. Barcode sub-clusters with fewer than 20% of the maximum read count were removed, based on fitting two negative binomial distributions. The public reads were run again by TCRdb, first through fastp at Q25 and then through MiXCR, and only productive beta chains were kept. Every distinct CDR3 protein forms one entry, paired with its most common genes and DNA. What appears here as the V and J calls and clone size reflects TCRdb's work, not the paper's. Within this sample are hundreds of thousands of distinct CDR3 sequences, with 25% of them counted one time only. In total, the top ten clones hold 0.78% of the sample.

This clonotype was observed a handful of times. This clone's antigen is unknown. No much larger clonotype is one base removed from it; base qualities were not supplied. Libraries of naive CD8 T cells were generated from about 19,000 to 1,100,000 sorted cells, with 10%, 30% or 50% of the purified RNA used. On a BD FACSAria II, naive CD8 T cells were FACS-sorted as CD8+CD4-CCR7+CD45RA+ and collected into RLT Plus buffer. Detection sensitivity was tested by spiking Jurkat RNA equal to 9 to 10 TCR copies' worth into samples containing roughly 19,000-1,000,000 naive CD8 T cells. CD8 T cells were enriched using RosetteSep CD8+ T Cell Enrichment Cocktail and Ficoll-Paque, and the enriched cells then underwent ACK red cell lysis.

The TCR comes from a human donor in good health. Some libraries in this study had Jurkat cell RNA spiked in. Sequenced input: naive CD8+ T cells from blood, with Jurkat cell RNA spiked in. Per the publication, the cell subset or site label means: FACS-sorted CD8+CD4-CCR7+CD45RA+ naive T cells. The chain is made from TRBV5-5 and TRBJ2-7; the D assignment is uncertain and may be TRBD1 or TRBD2, with 5 bases supporting each. DNA sequence: TGTGCCAGCATGTCTGGGAGTCGGGTTGAGGGACCAATCTACGAGCAGTACTTC. This codes for CASMSGSRVEGPIYEQYF. With the portions outside the CDR3 filled from the reference TRBV5-5 and TRBJ2-7 genes, the complete variable region becomes DAGVTQSPTHLIKTRGQQVTLRCSPISGHKSVSWYQQVLGQGPQFIFQYYEKEERGRGNFPDRFSARQFPNYSSELNVNALLLGDSALYLCASMSGSRVEGPIYEQYFGPGTRLTVT.